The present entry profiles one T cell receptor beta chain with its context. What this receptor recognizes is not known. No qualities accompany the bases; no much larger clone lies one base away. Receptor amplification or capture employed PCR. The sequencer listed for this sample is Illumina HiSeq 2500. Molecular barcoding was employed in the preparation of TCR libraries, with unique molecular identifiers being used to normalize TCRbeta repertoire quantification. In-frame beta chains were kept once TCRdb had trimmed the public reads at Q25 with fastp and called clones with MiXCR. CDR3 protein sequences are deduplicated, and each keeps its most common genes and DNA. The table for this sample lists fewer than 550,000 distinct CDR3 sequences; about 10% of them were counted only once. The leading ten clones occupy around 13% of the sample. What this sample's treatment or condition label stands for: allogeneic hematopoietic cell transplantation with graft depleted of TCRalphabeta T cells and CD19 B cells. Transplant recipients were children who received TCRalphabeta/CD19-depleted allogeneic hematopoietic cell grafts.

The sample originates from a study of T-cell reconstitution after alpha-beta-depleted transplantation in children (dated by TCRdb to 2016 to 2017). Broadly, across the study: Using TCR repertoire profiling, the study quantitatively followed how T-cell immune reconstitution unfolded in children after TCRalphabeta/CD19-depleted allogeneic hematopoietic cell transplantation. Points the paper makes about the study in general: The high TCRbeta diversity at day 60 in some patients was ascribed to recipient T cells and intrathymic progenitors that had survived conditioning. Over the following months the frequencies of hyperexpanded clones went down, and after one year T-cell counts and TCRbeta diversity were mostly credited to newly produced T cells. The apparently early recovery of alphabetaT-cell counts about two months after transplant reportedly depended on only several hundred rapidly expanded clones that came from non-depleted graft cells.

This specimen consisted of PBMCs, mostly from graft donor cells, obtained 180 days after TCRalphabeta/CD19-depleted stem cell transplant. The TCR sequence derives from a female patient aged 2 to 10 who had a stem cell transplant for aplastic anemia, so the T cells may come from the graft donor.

The DNA sequence is as follows: TGTGCCAGCAGCTTTCGGGGACAGTCACCTAACTATGGCTACACCTTC. The translation is CASSFRGQSPNYGYTF. The V and J genes are TRBV13 and TRBJ1-2; TRBD1 matches 7 bases in the middle. At the junction V is shortened by 3 bases and J by 0 bases; bases outside the gene matches: 7. The CDR3 numbers 16 residues from cysteine through phenylalanine. The CDR3 DNA has 48 bases and is translated from base 1. Sequences PRHDT (CDR1) and FYEKMQ (CDR2) are obtained from the germline V gene (reference sequence).